The rows below give T cell receptor beta chains drawn from one sample of a study of vaccination effects on CD4 cells after COVID-19. TCRdb keeps only in-frame clones here, not all; method: immunoSEQ multiplex PCR. The table includes about 27,000 clones, about 77% detected once. Antigens for these TCRs are unknown. Sequenced here: CD4+ T cells from PBMCs cultured with HCoV-NL63 spike peptides, sampled before COVID-19 vaccination. All receptors come from a human donor who had a prior SARS-CoV-2 infection. Both conserved end residues are trimmed from each CDR3.

j_call v_call cdr3_aa
TRBJ2-7 TRBV18 ASSAGQDYEQY
TRBJ2-5 TRBV3-1/TRBV3-2 ASSQDPGREGRETQY
TRBJ2-3 TRBV5-1 ASSPGGPTTDTQY
TRBJ2-7 TRBV5-4 ASSREYEQY
TRBJ2-7 TRBV19 ASSSAGGGREQY
TRBJ2-1 TRBV2 ASSVLLPSSYNEQF
TRBJ1-2 TRBV7-2 ASSLARDIYGYT
TRBJ1-5 TRBV28 ASSLYRQPQH
TRBJ2-5 TRBV5-1 ASSLVGSQETQY
TRBJ2-1 TRBV7-9 ASSFRTGTEKQF
TRBJ2-7 TRBV12-3/TRBV12-4 ASSIGRGDEQY
TRBJ2-1 TRBV7-9 ASSFSGTLSYNEQF
TRBJ2-7 TRBV4-3 ASSHGFRESYEQY
TRBJ1-6 TRBV30 AWSRSGGRGSPLH
TRBJ2-1 TRBV3-1/TRBV3-2 ASSQVGGRTEQF
TRBJ2-3 TRBV4-2 ASSQDGQGMGTDTQY
TRBJ2-2 TRBV28 ASSIWRGDTGELF
TRBJ2-1 TRBV12-3/TRBV12-4 ASKLLGGDRGF
TRBJ2-7 TRBV5-5 ASRWEAGGLGEQY
TRBJ1-2 TRBV2 ASSVDRGYGYT
TRBJ1-3 TRBV3-1/TRBV3-2 VSSPSGGNTIY
TRBJ2-2 TRBV7-9 ASTPPPGLANTGELF
TRBJ1-6 TRBV2 ASSETGASSPLH
TRBJ2-7 TRBV9 ASSAGTGWQYEQY
TRBJ2-7 TRBV2 ASRAGYEQY
TRBJ2-7 TRBV11-3 ASSQHELALYEQY
TRBJ2-6 TRBV30 AWSRLRGIRLSGANVLT
TRBJ2-3 TRBV6-5 ASRFRDRGTTQY
TRBJ2-3 TRBV7-7 ASRPRLNRGVGTQY
TRBJ2-7 TRBV5-8 ASSRAGVYEQY
TRBJ2-7 TRBV12-2 ASRLRRLLGGATYEQY
TRBJ1-1 TRBV7-9 ASSPGTEAF
TRBJ2-3 TRBV3-1/TRBV3-2 ASSQDYLGDTQY
TRBJ2-7 TRBV5-1 ASSEASGGLGEQY
TRBJ2-7 TRBV3-1/TRBV3-2 ASSQGRGRYEQY
TRBJ1-2 TRBV11-3 ASSSGQGYDYGYT
TRBJ2-3 TRBV5-4 ASRGSRRGTDTQY
TRBJ2-5 TRBV5-4 ASSFNGGQETQY
TRBJ1-2 TRBV6-5 ASSTRGGFYGYT
TRBJ2-7 TRBV3-1/TRBV3-2 ASSPMAQGSGEQY
TRBJ2-2 TRBV6-2/TRBV6-3 ASSRPPGLNTGELF
TRBJ1-4 TRBV4-2 ASSLRQSWEKLF
TRBJ2-4 TRBV15 ATGAEVQRRAKNIQY
TRBJ1-2 TRBV2 ASSTGPLYGYT
TRBJ1-5 TRBV21-1 ASSKARGPQH
TRBJ1-6 TRBV3-1/TRBV3-2 ASSLTGGSNSPLH
TRBJ2-2 TRBV27 ASSFRLYPGENTGELF
TRBJ2-6 TRBV27 ASRRGPTGANVLT
TRBJ1-2 TRBV7-3 ASSSQGRGGYT
TRBJ2-7 TRBV21-1 ASSKDGQDYEQY
TRBJ2-1 TRBV5-5 ASSRGLAGSYNEQF
TRBJ2-2 TRBV7-9 ASSKWAYGSPGELF
TRBJ2-1 TRBV24-1 ATSEWDRWF
TRBJ1-6 TRBV9 ASSTTGDNSPLH
TRBJ2-1 TRBV7-3 ASSPDSGRDNEQF
TRBJ2-2 TRBV5-1 ASCKTSGAPGELF
TRBJ2-2 TRBV19 ASSIGTGYTGELF
TRBJ2-7 TRBV11-3 ASSPQGLVHEQY